Listed below are T cell receptor beta chains from one sample, sequenced in a study of blood T cell repertoires in COVID-19. The protocol was immunoSEQ multiplex PCR, while the TCRdb copy is restricted to in-frame clones and leaves out a portion. This table has under 75,000 clones, 80% to 90% appearing once. The sequencing sample was made of peripheral blood. These TCRs come from a man aged 45-65 years with acute or convalescent COVID-19. Each CDR3 is given without its conserved first and last residue. Fields, in order: J gene, clone size, V gene, D gene, CDR3 protein. The D gene is left open where the match is weak. Clone size is not always given. Where it is, it says once, few, many or a class for expanded clones.

>TRBJ2-1|NA|TRBV6-6|TRBD1
ASRRQGDRYNEQF
>TRBJ1-2|once|TRBV7-9|NA
ASSLRTVSYYGYT
>TRBJ1-4|NA|TRBV19|NA
ASSVLESEKLF
>TRBJ2-5|NA|TRBV29-1|TRBD2
SGGTSGKETQY
>TRBJ2-1|NA|TRBV28|TRBD2
ASSLTSGRYNEQF
>TRBJ2-5|NA|TRBV7-2|NA
ASSLVTGSQETQY
>TRBJ1-2|few|TRBV7-9|TRBD1
ASSSLGQGNYGYT
>TRBJ2-5|NA|TRBV27|TRBD1
ASSRQGTETQY
>TRBJ1-4|NA|TRBV23-1|NA
ARGASNEKLF
>TRBJ1-4|NA|TRBV4-2|TRBD1
ASSRTGTGNEKLF
>TRBJ2-7|NA|TRBV10-3|TRBD2
AISEPGTSGNEQY
>TRBJ2-1|once|TRBV18|TRBD1
ASSPGTGYNEQF
>TRBJ1-4|NA|TRBV28|TRBD1
ASRGGQGARAYEKLF
>TRBJ2-5|NA|TRBV28|TRBD1
ASSGADRGGETQY
>TRBJ2-3|NA|TRBV19|TRBD1
ASSAYRGNSARGTQY
>TRBJ1-2|NA|TRBV20-1|TRBD1
SASVGTGNRGYT
>TRBJ1-1|NA|TRBV3-1/TRBV3-2|NA
ASSQDTWNTEAF